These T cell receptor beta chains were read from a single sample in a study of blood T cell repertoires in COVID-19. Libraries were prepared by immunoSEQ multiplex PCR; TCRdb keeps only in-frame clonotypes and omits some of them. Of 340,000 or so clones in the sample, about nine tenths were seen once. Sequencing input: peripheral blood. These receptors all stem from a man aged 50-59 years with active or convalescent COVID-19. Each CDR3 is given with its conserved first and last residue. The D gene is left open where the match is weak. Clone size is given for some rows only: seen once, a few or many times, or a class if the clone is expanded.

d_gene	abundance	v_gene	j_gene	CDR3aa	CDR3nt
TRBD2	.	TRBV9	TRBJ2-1	CASSVGLAGNSEQFF	TGTGCCAGCAGCGTGGGACTAGCGGGAAACAGTGAGCAGTTCTTC
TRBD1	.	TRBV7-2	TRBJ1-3	CASSLGGTGVSGNTIYF	TGTGCCAGCAGCTTGGGGGGGACAGGAGTCTCTGGAAACACCATATATTTT
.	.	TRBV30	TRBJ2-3	CAWTYAGTSDTQYF	TGTGCCTGGACCTATGCCGGGACTTCAGATACGCAGTATTTT
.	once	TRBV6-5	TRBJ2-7	CASSHLRDSYEQYF	TGTGCCAGCAGTCACCTTCGGGACTCATACGAGCAGTACTTC
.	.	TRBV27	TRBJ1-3	CASKLTLFSGNTIYF	TGTGCCAGCAAGCTTACCTTATTCTCTGGAAACACCATATATTTT
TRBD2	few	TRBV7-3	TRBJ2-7	CASSLGLAGETYEQYF	TGTGCCAGCAGTTTGGGGCTAGCGGGCGAGACCTACGAGCAGTACTTC
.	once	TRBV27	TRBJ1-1	CASSLKILNTEAFF	TGTGCCAGCAGTCTAAAGATCCTGAACACTGAAGCTTTCTTT
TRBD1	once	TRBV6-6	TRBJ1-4	CASRTTGKGIGEKLFF	TGTGCCAGCCGGACGACAGGGAAGGGTATAGGTGAAAAACTGTTTTTT
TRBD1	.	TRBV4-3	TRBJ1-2	CASSQSTGTGINGYTF	TGCGCCAGCAGCCAATCGACCGGGACAGGGATTAATGGCTACACCTTC
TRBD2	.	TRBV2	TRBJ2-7	CASSASGSVNEQYF	TGTGCCAGCAGCGCAAGCGGGAGCGTCAACGAGCAGTACTTC
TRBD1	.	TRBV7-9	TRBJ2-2	CASSLGDRLYTGELFF	TGTGCCAGCAGCTTAGGGGACAGACTTTACACCGGGGAGCTGTTTTTT
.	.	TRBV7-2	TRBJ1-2	CASSSRGGHGYTF	TGTGCCAGCAGCTCCAGGGGCGGGCATGGCTACACCTTC
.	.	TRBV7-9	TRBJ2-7	CASSLRGNEQYF	TGTGCCAGCAGCTTAAGGGGCAACGAGCAGTACTTC
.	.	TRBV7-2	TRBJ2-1	CASSPRTGYNDEQFF	TGTGCCAGCAGCCCTCGGACTGGCTACAATGATGAGCAGTTCTTC
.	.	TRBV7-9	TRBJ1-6	CASSLSWEGAGNSPLHF	TGTGCCAGCAGCTTGTCGTGGGAGGGAGCGGGCAATTCACCCCTCCACTTT
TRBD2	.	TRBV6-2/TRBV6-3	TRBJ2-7	CASSYAGDPPAAQYF	TGTGCCAGCAGTTACGCGGGGGACCCACCGGCCGCACAGTACTTC
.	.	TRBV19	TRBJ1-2	CASSIDGGDYGYTF	TGTGCCAGTAGTATAGACGGGGGAGACTATGGCTACACCTTC
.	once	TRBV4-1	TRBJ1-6	CASSQDPGHQTNSPLHF	TGCGCCAGCAGCCAAGATCCCGGACACCAAACTAATTCACCCCTCCACTTT
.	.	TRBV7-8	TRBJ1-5	CASSFFQAPPQHF	TGTGCCAGCAGCTTTTTTCAGGCGCCGCCCCAGCATTTT
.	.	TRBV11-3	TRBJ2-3	CASSSGGRGLSTDTQYF	TGTGCCAGCAGCTCGGGGGGCAGGGGCCTTAGCACAGATACGCAGTATTTT
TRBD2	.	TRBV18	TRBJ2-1	CASSPQLTSGGEDEQFF	TGTGCCAGCTCACCACAACTCACTAGCGGGGGGGAGGATGAGCAGTTCTTC
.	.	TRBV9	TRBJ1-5	CASSVDQGGQPQHF	TGTGCCAGCAGCGTAGATCAGGGAGGTCAGCCCCAGCATTTT
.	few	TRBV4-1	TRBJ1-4	CASSHPPGGVHEKLFF	TGCGCCAGCAGCCATCCGCCCGGAGGGGTCCATGAAAAACTGTTTTTT
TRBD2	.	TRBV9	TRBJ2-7	CASSVGPSGSYEQYF	TGTGCCAGCAGCGTAGGTCCTAGCGGATCCTACGAGCAGTACTTC
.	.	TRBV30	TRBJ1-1	CAWSTKTGLMNTEAFF	TGTGCCTGGAGTACAAAAACAGGATTAATGAACACTGAAGCTTTCTTT
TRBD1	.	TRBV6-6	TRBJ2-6	CASSLYSTGPSGANVLTF	TGTGCCAGCAGTCTCTACTCGACAGGGCCCTCTGGGGCCAACGTCCTGACTTTC
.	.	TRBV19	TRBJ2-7	CASSTPAGAMNEQYF	TGTGCCAGTAGTACTCCGGCAGGGGCGATGAACGAGCAGTACTTC
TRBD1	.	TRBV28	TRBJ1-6	CASSLGQGNSPLHF	TGTGCCAGCAGTTTAGGACAGGGTAACTCACCCCTCCACTTT
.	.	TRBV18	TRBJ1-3	CASSPSQGSNTIYF	TGTGCCAGCTCACCGTCTCAGGGTTCAAACACCATATATTTT
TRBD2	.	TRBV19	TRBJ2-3	CASTSSGRGLDTQYF	TGTGCCAGTACTTCTAGCGGGAGGGGACTGGATACGCAGTATTTT
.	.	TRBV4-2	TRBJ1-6	CASSQDGDTGRDYNSPLHF	TGTGCCAGCAGCCAAGATGGAGATACAGGGCGAGATTATAATTCACCCCTCCACTTT
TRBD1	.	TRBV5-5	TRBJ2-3	CASSLLRTGGADTQYF	TGTGCCAGCAGCTTGCTCCGGACAGGGGGCGCAGATACGCAGTATTTT
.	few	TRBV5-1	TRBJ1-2	CASSVGQLDGYTF	TGCGCCAGCAGCGTCGGACAATTGGATGGCTACACCTTC
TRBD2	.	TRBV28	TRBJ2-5	CASTDSGSMGETQYF	TGTGCCAGCACTGATAGCGGGAGTATGGGAGAGACCCAGTACTTC
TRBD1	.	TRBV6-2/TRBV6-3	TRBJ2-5	CASSYSGQGWETQYF	TGTGCCAGCAGTTACTCGGGACAGGGGTGGGAGACCCAGTACTTC
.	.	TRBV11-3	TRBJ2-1	CASSPRDNEQFF	TGTGCCAGCAGCCCCAGGGACAATGAGCAGTTCTTC
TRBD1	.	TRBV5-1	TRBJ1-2	CASSFKGQGALGYTF	TGCGCCAGCAGCTTCAAGGGACAGGGGGCGCTTGGCTACACCTTC
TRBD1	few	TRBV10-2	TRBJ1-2	CASSSGQPTYGYTF	TGCGCCAGCAGTTCGGGACAGCCCACCTATGGCTACACCTTC
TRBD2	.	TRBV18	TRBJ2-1	CASSPRRESGNEQFF	TGTGCCAGCTCACCACGGCGGGAGTCTGGTAATGAGCAGTTCTTC
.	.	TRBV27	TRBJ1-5	CASSFLSSNQPQHF	TGTGCCAGCAGTTTTTTAAGCAGCAATCAGCCCCAGCATTTT
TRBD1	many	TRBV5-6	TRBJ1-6	CASSSFRDRANSPLHF	TGTGCCAGCAGCTCTTTCCGGGACAGGGCGAATTCACCCCTCCACTTT
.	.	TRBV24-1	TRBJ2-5	CATSDPGLKETQYF	TGTGCCACCAGTGATCCGGGACTCAAAGAGACCCAGTACTTC
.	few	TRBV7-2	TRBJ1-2	CASSLALRGGYTF	TGTGCCAGCAGCTTAGCCCTCAGGGGTGGCTACACCTTC
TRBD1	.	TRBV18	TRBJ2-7	CASSPGQGSYEQYF	TGTGCCAGCTCACCGGGACAGGGATCCTACGAGCAGTACTTC
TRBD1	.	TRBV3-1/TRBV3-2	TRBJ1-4	CASSRRDRGTTLFF	TGTGCCAGCAGCCGGCGGGACAGGGGGACGACTTTGTTTTTT
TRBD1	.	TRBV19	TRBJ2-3	CASSIKTGADTQYF	TGTGCCAGTAGTATAAAGACAGGGGCAGATACGCAGTATTTT
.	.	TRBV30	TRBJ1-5	CAWSVISGAQHF	TGTGCCTGGAGTGTCATCTCCGGGGCCCAGCATTTT
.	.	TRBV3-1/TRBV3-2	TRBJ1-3	CASSPQHSTGGNTIYF	TGTGCCAGCAGCCCCCAACATTCGACAGGAGGAAACACCATATATTTT
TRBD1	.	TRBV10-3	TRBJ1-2	CAIKKRGQGYGYTF	TGTGCCATCAAAAAGAGGGGACAGGGCTATGGCTACACCTTC
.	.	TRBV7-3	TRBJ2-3	CASKADSNTDTQYF	TGTGCCAGCAAAGCCGACAGCAACACAGATACGCAGTATTTT
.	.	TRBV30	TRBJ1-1	CAWSRENTEAFF	TGTGCCTGGAGTCGGGAGAACACTGAAGCTTTCTTT
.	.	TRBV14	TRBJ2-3	CASSLRDWLTDTQYF	TGTGCCAGCAGCCTGAGGGACTGGCTCACAGATACGCAGTATTTT
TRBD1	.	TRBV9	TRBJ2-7	CASSPRGTGVPYEQYF	TGTGCCAGCAGCCCTAGAGGGACAGGGGTTCCCTACGAGCAGTACTTC